This record covers a single T cell receptor (beta chain). Its antigen is unknown. This specimen belongs to a study of OX40 agonist ivuxolimab in advanced cancers. As for the study in general: Ivuxolimab, which is an agonistic anti-OX40 (CD134) antibody, was administered to the patients.

Trimming left V 3 bases short and J 3 bases short, with 9 bases between. Germline CDR1 and CDR2: MNHNY and SVGAGI (reference sequence). The CDR3 is 13 amino acids. Broader study findings: In the expanded peripheral T cells, antigen specificity was never determined. It was also the case that some nonresponders had low normalized T-cell clonal expansion.

Profiling relied on immunoSEQ multiplex PCR, and the TCRdb table lists in-frame clones only, not all of them. The sample includes about 28,000 clones, approximately 83% seen only once; the top ten take around 28%. The sequencing used CD4+ or CD8+ T cells sorted from blood, collected in a trial of the OX40 agonist ivuxolimab. The rearrangement links TRBV6-6 to TRBJ2-7; D unclear. The TCR originated in an adult with an advanced solid tumor such as melanoma, head and neck, liver or kidney cancer. The CDR3 DNA reads as TGTGCCAGCAGTTATGGGATCAACTACGAGCAGTACTTC. It yields the protein CASSYGINYEQYF.